What follows are 29 T cell receptor beta chains derived from one specimen sequenced in a study of regulatory T cells in long-lasting Graves disease. The time point here: newly diagnosed GD, antithyroid drugs for less than 3 months. RNA from PBMCs was the source of the TCR library. In building TCR beta libraries, iRepertoire HTBI primers were used together with Arm-PCR of CDR3 regions. TCRdb fed the multiplex PCR reads into MiXCR, producing one record per CDR3 protein. The repertoire holds some 330,000 distinct CDR3 sequences, with over 9.5% as singletons. A further study also used this sample, focusing on T cells in Graves' hyperthyroidism and ophthalmopathy.

This sample comprised peripheral blood mononuclear cells (PBMCs), obtained at new diagnosis, from a patient treated with antithyroid drugs. These TCRs come from a woman aged 18-35 years with Graves disease.

This clonotype was seen many times. The genes are TRBV6-1 and TRBJ1-1, with D unresolved. Germline CDR1 and CDR2: MNHNS and SASEGT. V was trimmed by 2 bases and J by 1 base, leaving 8 bases between them. The CDR3 runs to 14 residues. CDR3 DNA: TGTGCCAGCAGTGAAAAAACAGAGAACACTGAAGCTTTCTTT. Translating gives CASSEKTENTEAFF.

This clonotype was detected many times. The chain links TRBV12-3 or TRBV12-4 to TRBJ1-4; D not certain. V was cut by 6 bases and J by 6 bases, with 8 bases left in between. CDR3 length: 12 amino acids. Here the CDR3 DNA reads TGTGCCAGCAGCCCGACACATGAAAAACTGTTTTTT. This translates into CASSPTHEKLFF.

This clonotype was seen repeatedly, ten times or more. This chain connects TRBV2 to TRBJ1-6; D is unresolved. Looked up from germline, CDR1 is SNHLY and CDR2 is FYNNEI. Trimming cost V 4 bases and J 0 bases, with 13 bases left between them. The CDR3 is 17 residues long. This CDR3 reads CASSVKRTDSYNSPLHF. The CDR3 DNA sequence: TGTGCCAGCAGTGTTAAGAGAACCGACTCCTATAATTCACCCCTCCACTTT.

This clonotype was picked up many times. This chain connects TRBV18 to TRBJ1-1, with D possibly matching TRBD1 (5 bases). Germline V lookup: CDR1 KGHSH, CDR2 LQKENI. CDR3 size: 16 residues. Between the trimmed V and J ends, which lost 0 bases and 0 bases, there was a span of 11 bases. CDR3 DNA sequence: TGTGCCAGCTCACCACCATCGAGGGGATTGAACACTGAAGCTTTCTTT. Translation: CASSPPSRGLNTEAFF.

The V and J genes are TRBV12-3 or TRBV12-4 and TRBJ1-4; TRBD1 is a possible D gene (6 bases). The CDR3 is 17 amino acids. V was trimmed by 6 bases and J by 0 bases, leaving 17 bases between them. The CDR3 bases are TGTGCCAGCAGCCCAGGGACAAGATTATCAACTAATGAAAAACTGTTTTTT. It translates to CASSPGTRLSTNEKLFF.

This clonotype was observed a handful of times. The V call is TRBV4-2, the J call TRBJ1-3; the D gene is possibly TRBD1 (6 bases). Germline V gene data show CDR1 as LGHNA and CDR2 as YNFKEQ. The V gene lost 1 base and the J gene lost 5 bases, with 12 bases spanning the gap. This CDR3 has 15 amino acids. In DNA, the CDR3 is TGTGCCAGCAGCCAAGGGGGTGACAGGAGAAACACCATATATTTT. As protein: CASSQGGDRRNTIYF.

V is TRBV4-3 and J is TRBJ1-3; 7 nucleotides line up with TRBD1. V lost 4 bases to trimming and J lost 4 bases; unmatched junction nucleotides: 7. The CDR3 is 15 amino acids. CDR1 is LGHNA and CDR2 is YSLEER in the germline V gene. The CDR3 sequence is CASSREQGRGNTIYF. The CDR3 DNA reads as TGCGCCAGCAGCCGAGAACAGGGGAGAGGAAACACCATATATTTT.

The table lists this clonotype with many counts. This rearrangement joins TRBV28 to TRBJ2-5; 12 bases line up with TRBD2. Trimming removed 4 bases from V and 5 bases from J; junction bases left unmatched: 8. Germline loops: CDR1 MDHEN, CDR2 SYDVKM. CDR3 length: 16 amino acids. This CDR3 is CASSSTSGSVGETQYF. The CDR3 bases are TGTGCCAGCAGTTCGACTAGCGGGAGTGTTGGGGAGACCCAGTACTTC.

This clonotype was observed at least ten times. The rearrangement links TRBV2 to TRBJ2-1; unclear D gene. The germline V gene encodes CDR1 SNHLY and CDR2 FYNNEI. The CDR3 consists of 15 residues. V was trimmed by 7 bases and J by 0 bases, leaving 13 bases between them. The chain's CDR3 is CASTALYDSYNEQFF. The CDR3 bases are TGTGCCAGCACCGCGTTGTACGACTCCTACAATGAGCAGTTCTTC.

This clonotype was recorded at least ten times. V gene TRBV5-1 combines with J gene TRBJ2-3, with D tentatively TRBD1 or TRBD2 (5 bases each). V was cut by 4 bases and J by 4 bases, with 16 bases left in between. CDR1 and CDR2 (germline): SGHRS, YFSETQ. The CDR3 extends over 15 amino acids. The CDR3 protein is CASSLGTGRADTQYF. In DNA, the CDR3 is TGCGCCAGCAGCCTGGGGACGGGGAGAGCAGATACGCAGTATTTT.

The chain has TRBV5-1 and TRBJ2-4; D possibly corresponds to TRBD1 (5 bases). From germline, CDR1 is SGHRS and CDR2 YFSETQ. Trimming left V 0 bases short and J 1 base short, with 14 bases between. The CDR3 loop spans 17 amino acids. The chain's CDR3 is CASSLDARAGAKNIQYF. DNA for the CDR3: TGCGCCAGCAGCTTGGATGCCAGGGCCGGGGCCAAAAACATTCAGTACTTC.

The sample holds many counts of this clonotype. This rearrangement joins TRBV7-9 to TRBJ1-1, with D uncertain. Trimming stripped 2 bases from V and 0 bases from J, with 4 bases between. Germline loops: CDR1 SEHNR, CDR2 FQNEAQ (reference sequence). There are 13 residues in the CDR3. The CDR3, as DNA: TGTGCCAGCAGCTTAAGGCTGAACACTGAAGCTTTCTTT. It yields the protein CASSLRLNTEAFF.

There are many counts of this clonotype. The chain joins TRBV11-2 to TRBJ1-6, with D unclear. V lost 0 bases and J lost 7, with 10 bases in between. The CDR3 consists of 15 residues. Germline loops: CDR1 SGHAT, CDR2 FQNNGV. CDR3 loop: CASSLDTLPNSPLHF. DNA for the CDR3: TGTGCCAGCAGCTTAGATACCCTTCCGAATTCACCCCTCCACTTT.

DNA for the CDR3: TGTGCCAGCAGTACAACAGGACAGAGTCCCTACGAGCAGTTCTTC. Its translation is CASSTTGQSPYEQFF. The rearrangement joins TRBV28 to TRBJ2-1; maybe TRBD1 (6 bases). This CDR3 has 15 residues. Germline V gives CDR1 MDHEN, CDR2 SYDVKM. Trimming pared 5 bases from V and 10 bases from J, leaving 21 bases between.

Ten or more counts support this clonotype. This chain joins TRBV7-9 and TRBJ1-2; possible D gene TRBD1, 6 bases. Germline values: CDR1 SEHNR, CDR2 FQNEAQ (reference sequence). The V end lost 5 bases, the J end lost 8 bases, and 18 bases lay between the germline ends. The CDR3 spans 14 residues. The CDR3 loop reads CASSRGGGGYGYTF. The CDR3, as DNA: TGTGCCAGCAGCCGAGGGGGTGGAGGATACGGCTACACCTTC.

This clonotype was recorded at least ten times. The chain couples TRBV29-1 to TRBJ1-1; TRBD1 might be the D (6 bases). CDR3 size: 13 residues. The germline gives CDR1 SQVTM, CDR2 ANQGSEA. Trimming shortened V by 8 bases and J by 2 bases, and 15 bases separated the two germline ends. The DNA of the CDR3 is TGCAGCTATATACGGACAGTCAACACTGAAGCTTTCTTT. Protein product: CSYIRTVNTEAFF.

The chain recombines TRBV14 with TRBJ2-7; the D gene is possibly TRBD2 (5 bases). This CDR3 contains 15 residues. The germline V and J ends were trimmed by 1 base and 3 bases, with 13 bases remaining between them. The germline V gene has CDR1 SGHDN and CDR2 FVKESK. CDR3 sequence (DNA): TGTGCCAGCAGCCAAGTCTTAGCGACTCGCTACGAGCAGTACTTC. Translating gives CASSQVLATRYEQYF.

There are many counts of this clonotype. The rearrangement uses TRBV5-1 and TRBJ2-3; D uncertain. This CDR3 has 13 residues. The germline V gene encodes CDR1 SGHRS and CDR2 YFSETQ. Trimming shortened V by 4 bases and J by 1 base, and 7 bases separated the two germline ends. The CDR3 protein is CASSTTRTDTQYF. The CDR3 DNA follows: TGCGCCAGCAGCACCACCCGCACAGATACGCAGTATTTT.

At least ten counts were recorded for this clonotype. The V gene is TRBV18, the J gene TRBJ1-1; the D gene is possibly TRBD1 (5 bases). V lost 3 bases to trimming and J lost 3 bases, with 14 bases between them. The CDR3 is made up of 15 amino acids. In germline, CDR1 is KGHSH, CDR2 LQKENI. CDR3 sequence: CASSPGGSLDTEAFF. In DNA, the CDR3 is TGTGCCAGCTCACCGGGGGGGTCCCTGGACACTGAAGCTTTCTTT.

This clonotype was recorded at least ten times. The chain carries TRBV6-1 and TRBJ2-7, with 8 bases aligning to TRBD1. V was clipped by 5 bases and J by 5 bases; unmatched bases: 8. The CDR3 extends over 14 amino acids. Germline V gives CDR1 MNHNS, CDR2 SASEGT. CDR3 sequence: CASSHQGARDEQYV. CDR3 DNA: TGTGCCAGCAGTCATCAGGGGGCTCGGGACGAGCAGTACGTC.

This clonotype was counted a few times. The chain recombines TRBV7-3 with TRBJ1-2, with 12 bases lining up with TRBD1. V lost 5 bases and J lost 6; bases outside the gene matches: 19. The CDR3 spans 19 residues. Looked up from germline, CDR1 is SGHTA and CDR2 is FQGTGA. The CDR3 reads CASSVSLLSGTGGLDGYTF. The CDR3 bases are TGTGCCAGCAGCGTATCCCTCCTCTCCGGGACAGGGGGCCTGGATGGCTACACCTTC. Full variable domain (outside the CDR3, taken from reference TRBV7-3 and TRBJ1-2): GAGVSQTPSNKVTEKGKYVELRCDPISGHTALYWYRQSLGQGPEFLIYFQGTGAADDSGLPNDRFFAVRPEGSVSTLKIQRTERGDSAVYLCASSVSLLSGTGGLDGYTFGSGTRLTVV.

This clonotype was recorded many times. V and J are TRBV28 and TRBJ2-7; TRBD1 agrees at 9 bases. The J segment lost 2 bases and the V segment lost 6 bases, leaving 5 bases of the junction unmatched. Germline values: CDR1 MDHEN, CDR2 SYDVKM. The CDR3 runs 14 residues. CDR3 nucleotides: TGTGCCAGCAGAAAAAGACAGGGGGCCTACGAGCAGTACTTC. It is translated as CASRKRQGAYEQYF.

This clonotype was observed many times. This chain links TRBV6-5 with TRBJ1-1, with D possibly TRBD1 on 6 matching bases. This CDR3 is 16 amino acids long. Germline CDR1 is MNHEY and CDR2 is SVGAGI. Trimming stripped 4 bases from V and 1 base from J, with 16 bases between. CDR3 region: CASSSNDRWGNTEAFF. The CDR3 DNA is TGTGCCAGCAGTTCTAACGACAGGTGGGGGAACACTGAAGCTTTCTTT.

This clonotype showed up many times. This rearrangement joins TRBV6-2 or TRBV6-3 to TRBJ2-1, with D unresolved. CDR3 size: 14 residues. Germline CDR1 MNHEY, CDR2 SVGEGT. V lost 4 bases, J lost 9 bases, and 16 bases lay in between. In nucleotides, the CDR3 is TGTGCCAGCAGTTGGTTGGGGAAATCTAGTGAGCAGTTCTTC. Its translation is CASSWLGKSSEQFF.

This clonotype was counted ten times or more. The CDR3: CASSLELAGTQYF. DNA of the CDR3: TGTGCCAGCAGTTTAGAACTAGCGGGGACCCAGTACTTC. V usage is TRBV27 and J usage is TRBJ2-5; 9 nucleotides agree with TRBD2. V shed 2 bases, J shed 7 bases, and the junction held 2 bases outside the gene matches. This CDR3 is 13 amino acids long. Germline values: CDR1 MNHEY, CDR2 SMNVEV (reference sequence).

This clonotype was counted ten times or more. Mismatch with germline at one junction end may stem from a read error. The chain joins TRBV7-9 to TRBJ1-4, with D possibly being TRBD1 (5 bases). Germline V lookup: CDR1 SEHNR, CDR2 FQNEAQ (reference sequence). The CDR3 extends over 12 amino acids. CDR3 residues: CASSPEPAGIRF. CDR3 sequence (DNA): TGTGCCAGCAGCCCGGAACCCGCAGGGATTCGGTTT.

This clonotype was seen repeatedly, ten times or more. This chain uses TRBV12-5 with TRBJ2-1; maybe TRBD1 (5 bases). V shed 0 bases and J shed 6 bases, with 21 bases lying between them. The length of the CDR3 is 18 residues. Germline CDR1 and CDR2: LGHNT and FRNRAP. The CDR3 spells CASGLVLRQTEEVNEQFF. CDR3 in DNA: TGTGCTAGTGGTTTGGTACTAAGACAGACGGAAGAGGTCAATGAGCAGTTCTTC.

This clonotype was counted ten times or more. The V gene is TRBV12-3 or TRBV12-4, the J gene TRBJ1-5; D ambiguous. The CDR3 covers 12 residues. Between the trimmed V and J ends, which lost 7 bases and 0 bases, there was a span of 4 bases. Here the CDR3 DNA reads TGTGCCAGCAAAAATAGCAATCAGCCCCAGCATTTT. Residues: CASKNSNQPQHF.

The V gene is TRBV9, the J gene TRBJ2-7; a possible D gene is TRBD2 (6 bases). From germline, CDR1 is SGDLS and CDR2 YYNGEE. The germline V and J ends were trimmed by 0 bases and 4 bases, with 17 bases remaining between them. There are 16 residues in the CDR3. CDR3 amino acids: CASSVGPGAEGYEQYF. CDR3 DNA sequence: TGTGCCAGCAGCGTAGGTCCTGGAGCGGAGGGATACGAGCAGTACTTC.